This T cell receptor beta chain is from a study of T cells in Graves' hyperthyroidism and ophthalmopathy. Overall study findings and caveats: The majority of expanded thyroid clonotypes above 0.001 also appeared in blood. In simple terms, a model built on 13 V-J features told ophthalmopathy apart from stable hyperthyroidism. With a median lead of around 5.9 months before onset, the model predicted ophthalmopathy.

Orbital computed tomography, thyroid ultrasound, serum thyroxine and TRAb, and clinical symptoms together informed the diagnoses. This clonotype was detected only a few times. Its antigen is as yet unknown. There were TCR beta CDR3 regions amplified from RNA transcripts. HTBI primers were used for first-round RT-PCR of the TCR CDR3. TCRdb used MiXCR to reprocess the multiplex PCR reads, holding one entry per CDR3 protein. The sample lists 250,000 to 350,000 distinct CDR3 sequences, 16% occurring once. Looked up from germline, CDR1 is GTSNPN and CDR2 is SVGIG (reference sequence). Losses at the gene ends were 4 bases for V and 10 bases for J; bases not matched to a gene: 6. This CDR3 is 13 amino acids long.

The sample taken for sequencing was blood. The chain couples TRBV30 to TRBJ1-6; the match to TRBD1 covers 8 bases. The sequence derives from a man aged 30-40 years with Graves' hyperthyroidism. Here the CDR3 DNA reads TGTGCCTGGACCCCCGGACAGGGCTCACCCCTCCACTTT. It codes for CAWTPGQGSPLHF.